These 10 T cell receptor beta chains originate from one sample sequenced in a study of T cell changes during pregnancy in multiple sclerosis. This table comes from immunoSEQ multiplex PCR, and its TCRdb copy is limited to in-frame clones, with some not included. The table lists more than 65,000 clones, over 85% of them singletons, with more than 0.8% in the top ten. Source: peripheral blood, taken in the first trimester of pregnancy. These receptors were collected from a female donor with multiple sclerosis, enrolled in a pregnancy study.

V and J are TRBV7-9 and TRBJ2-1, with a tentative D call TRBD2 (6 bases). Between the trimmed V and J ends, which lost 4 bases and 0 bases, there was a span of 16 bases. This CDR3 comprises 17 residues. Germline V gene data show CDR1 as SEHNR and CDR2 as FQNEAQ (reference sequence). The CDR3 sequence: CASSSLLSGSSYNEQFF. The CDR3 DNA reads as TGTGCCAGCAGCTCCCTCCTCTCCGGGAGCTCCTACAATGAGCAGTTCTTC.

The V gene is TRBV27, the J gene TRBJ1-5, with D possibly matching TRBD1 (6 bases). The germline CDR1 and CDR2 sequences are MNHEY and SMNVEV (reference sequence). The CDR3 runs to 15 residues. The ends were cut back, 3 bases at V and 0 bases at J, with 9 bases in the middle. This chain's CDR3 is CASSLNRASNQPQHF. DNA of the CDR3: TGTGCCAGCAGTTTGAACAGGGCTAGCAATCAGCCCCAGCATTTT.

V and J are TRBV29-1 and TRBJ2-5; perhaps TRBD1 as D (5 bases). Per the germline V gene, CDR1 is SQVTM and CDR2 is ANQGSEA. The CDR3 extends over 12 amino acids. V was trimmed by 8 bases and J by 5 bases, leaving 15 bases between them. The CDR3 is CSSGARRETQYF. The DNA for the CDR3 is TGCAGCTCTGGGGCCCGGCGGGAGACCCAGTACTTC.

The chain joins TRBV7-9 to TRBJ1-2, with D tentatively TRBD1 (5 bases). CDR3 size: 17 residues. V was trimmed by 3 bases and J by 3 bases, leaving 20 bases between them. Germline CDR1 reads SEHNR; CDR2 reads FQNEAQ (reference sequence). The CDR3: CASSFSGRTSAYYGYTF. In DNA form, the CDR3 reads TGTGCCAGCAGCTTCTCCGGACGGACATCGGCTTACTATGGCTACACCTTC.

This chain joins TRBV4-1 and TRBJ2-5, with TRBD2 matching 7 bases. The CDR3 is made up of 15 amino acids. Germline V gene data show CDR1 as MGHRA and CDR2 as YSYEKL. Germline trimming cut 1 base from V and 1 base from J; bases unmatched to any gene: 3. CDR3 protein: CASSQGEGLQETQYF. For the CDR3, the DNA is TGCGCCAGCAGCCAAGGGGAGGGCCTCCAAGAGACCCAGTACTTC.

This sequence joins TRBV19 and TRBJ2-5; 8 nucleotides match TRBD1. Unmatched junction bases numbered 7, after V lost 9 bases and J lost 4 bases. The CDR3 extends over 13 amino acids. Germline lookup yields CDR1 LNHDA and CDR2 SQIVND (reference sequence). CDR3 sequence: CASTSQGVETQYF. The CDR3 DNA sequence: TGTGCCAGCACGTCACAGGGGGTAGAGACCCAGTACTTC.

V and J are TRBV25-1 and TRBJ2-1; D might be TRBD2 (5 bases). CDR1 and CDR2 (germline): MGHDK, SYGVNS. The V and J ends lost 6 bases and 4 bases respectively, with 19 bases between them. CDR3 size: 16 residues. The CDR3 here is CASRETTVPPYNEQFF. In DNA form, the CDR3 reads TGTGCCAGCAGGGAGACTACCGTTCCGCCATACAATGAGCAGTTCTTC. Drawing the rest from reference TRBV25-1 and TRBJ2-1, the complete variable domain is EADIYQTPRYLVIGTGKKITLECSQTMGHDKMYWYQQDPGMELHLIHYSYGVNSTEKGDLSSESTVSRIRTEHFPLTLESARPSHTSQYLCASRETTVPPYNEQFFGPGTRLTVL.

The chain combines TRBV2 with TRBJ1-5, with TRBD1 matching 7 bases. Germline V CDR1 and CDR2: SNHLY, FYNNEI. V lost 5 bases, J lost 7 bases, and 8 bases stayed unmatched. The CDR3 loop spans 14 amino acids. For the CDR3, the DNA is TGTGCCAGCAGTCCACCGGACAGGACCCAGCCCCAGCATTTT. Translation: CASSPPDRTQPQHF.

This chain uses TRBV14 with TRBJ2-5; unclear D gene. The germline V gene encodes CDR1 SGHDN and CDR2 FVKESK. Between the trimmed V and J ends, which lost 0 bases and 7 bases, there was a span of 15 bases. There are 15 residues in the CDR3. CDR3 loop: CASSQDRHTAGTQYF. CDR3 in DNA: TGTGCCAGCAGCCAAGATAGACACACGGCCGGGACCCAGTACTTC.

The rearrangement links TRBV6-1 to TRBJ1-4, with 7 bases lining up with TRBD1. With 9 bases clipped from V and 8 bases from J, the junction kept 6 bases outside the gene matches. Germline lookup yields CDR1 MNHNS and CDR2 SASEGT. This CDR3 has 12 residues. CDR3 amino acids: CASGRGMEKLFF. Here the CDR3 DNA reads TGTGCCAGTGGCAGGGGGATGGAAAAACTGTTTTTT.